The 29 T cell receptor beta chains below were found in one sample sequenced in a study of shared clonotypes between healthy human individuals. Some clones are missing from TCRdb's copy, which holds only in-frame ones; the method was immunoSEQ multiplex PCR. Of just under 95,000 clones detected, 60% to 75% appear once; the ten largest clones hold around half. The material sequenced was memory CD8+ T cells sorted from blood. Specified subset: CD45RO+ cells pooled with CCR7-negative TemRA cells. The receptors shown here come from a young man in good health.

The chain carries TRBV29-1 and TRBJ2-1, with TRBD1 matching 8 bases. The V gene's germline CDR1 is SQVTM and CDR2 ANQGSEA. V lost 8 bases, J lost 4 bases, and 7 bases stayed unmatched. The CDR3 is 13 residues long. The CDR3 here is CSSTGTGYNEQFF. CDR3 DNA sequence: TGCAGCTCCACCGGGACAGGATACAATGAGCAGTTCTTC.

This clone was counted at least ten times. The J gene is TRBJ1-1, the V gene TRBV27; TRBD1 matches 8 bases. V shed 5 bases, J shed 11 bases, and the junction held 7 bases outside the gene matches. The germline gives CDR1 MNHEY, CDR2 SMNVEV (reference sequence). This CDR3 region has 12 residues. DNA of the CDR3: TGTGCCAGCAGTGCCGTGACAGGGGTTGCTTTCTTT. It encodes CASSAVTGVAFF.

A few counts support this clone. V and J are TRBV5-1 and TRBJ2-3, with TRBD1 matching over 7 bases. CDR1 SGHRS and CDR2 YFSETQ come from the germline V gene. This CDR3 spans 15 amino acids. J lost 2 bases, V lost 4 bases, and 7 bases had no gene match. The chain's CDR3 is CASSDMTGNTDTQYF. The CDR3 DNA reads as TGCGCCAGCAGCGATATGACAGGGAACACAGATACGCAGTATTTT.

The V and J genes are TRBV6-1 and TRBJ2-6; D uncertain. The CDR3 is 15 residues long. Germline CDR1 reads MNHNS; CDR2 reads SASEGT. The V end was cut by 3 bases, the J end by 0 bases, with 6 bases between. CDR3 sequence: CASSETASGANVLTF. CDR3 bases: TGTGCCAGCAGTGAGACTGCCTCTGGGGCCAACGTCCTGACTTTC.

This clone has just a few counts. The chain recombines TRBV6-1 with TRBJ2-1; no firm D call. Per the germline V gene, CDR1 is MNHNS and CDR2 is SASEGT. Trimming removed 2 bases at V and 1 base at J, with 6 bases between. The CDR3 consists of 14 residues. The CDR3 region is CASSEQRSYNEQFF. In DNA, the CDR3 is TGTGCCAGCAGTGAACAGCGATCCTACAATGAGCAGTTCTTC.

V and J are TRBV29-1 and TRBJ2-5, with D perhaps matching TRBD2 (6 bases). CDR1 and CDR2 from the germline V gene are SQVTM and ANQGSEA. V was pared by 6 bases and J by 4 bases, with 15 bases between. The CDR3 extends over 13 amino acids. CDR3 loop: CSVRAPGGETQYF. CDR3 nucleotides: TGCAGCGTGAGGGCGCCCGGGGGAGAGACCCAGTACTTC.

V gene TRBV9 combines with J gene TRBJ2-1; D gene ambiguous. Trimming left V 5 bases short and J 1 base short, with 10 bases between. CDR1 SGDLS and CDR2 YYNGEE come from the germline V gene. The CDR3 has 14 amino acids. CDR3 region: CASSIGDSYNEQFF. The DNA for the CDR3 is TGTGCCAGCAGTATAGGAGATTCCTACAATGAGCAGTTCTTC.

In its sample, this clone is medium-sized. V is TRBV5-1 and J is TRBJ2-1, with 7 bases matching TRBD2. There are 16 residues in the CDR3. V shed 5 bases, J shed 4 bases, and the junction held 12 bases outside the gene matches. From germline, CDR1 is SGHRS and CDR2 YFSETQ. Here the CDR3 DNA reads TGCGCCAGCAGAGGACTCCGGGACTACCTATACAATGAGCAGTTCTTC. This sequence encodes CASRGLRDYLYNEQFF.

Turning to this clone: Other DNA sequences in this specimen translate into the identical CDR3. This chain connects TRBV5-1 to TRBJ2-1; D ambiguous. Germline V CDR1 and CDR2: SGHRS, YFSETQ. Trimming cost V 0 bases and J 7 bases, with 5 bases left between them. The CDR3 loop spans 12 amino acids. The CDR3 nucleotides read TGCGCCAGCAGCTTGGGGCGGAATGAGCAGTTCTTC. Its translation: CASSLGRNEQFF.

V is TRBV25-1 and J is TRBJ2-1, with TRBD1 identical over 11 bases. V lost 2 bases to trimming and J lost 9 bases; unmatched junction nucleotides: 3. CDR1 MGHDK and CDR2 SYGVNS come from the germline V gene. CDR3 length: 14 residues. The CDR3 DNA follows: TGTGCCAGCAGTGAAGGACAGGGGGCCGGTGAGCAGTTCTTC. It translates to CASSEGQGAGEQFF. The entire variable domain, with the rest obtained from reference TRBV25-1 and TRBJ2-1, is as follows: EADIYQTPRYLVIGTGKKITLECSQTMGHDKMYWYQQDPGMELHLIHYSYGVNSTEKGDLSSESTVSRIRTEHFPLTLESARPSHTSQYLCASSEGQGAGEQFFGPGTRLTVL.

The CDR3 DNA sequence: TGTGCCAGCAGCTCCGAGCGGTGGGGCAGGGAGCAGTACTTC. Translation: CASSSERWGREQYF. V gene TRBV11-2 combines with J gene TRBJ2-7, with D perhaps being TRBD1 or TRBD2 (5 bases each). Germline V lookup: CDR1 SGHAT, CDR2 FQNNGV. The CDR3 has 14 residues. V was pared by 4 bases and J by 7 bases, with 17 bases between.

CDR3 amino acids: CAISGHYRGGSSYEQYF. The CDR3 nucleotides are TGTGCCATCAGTGGGCACTACCGTGGCGGGAGCTCCTACGAGCAGTACTTC. The gene calls are TRBV10-3 and TRBJ2-7; 7 bases agree with TRBD2. V trimming: 4 bases; J trimming: 0 bases; junction bases outside the gene matches: 12. Germline V gene lookup returns CDR1 ENHRY and CDR2 SYGVKD. CDR3 size: 17 residues.

The genes are TRBV5-6 and TRBJ2-7; 9 nucleotides agree with TRBD1. The J segment lost 4 bases and the V segment lost 0 bases, leaving 5 bases of the junction unmatched. This CDR3 is 15 amino acids long. Germline assignment: CDR1 SGHDT and CDR2 YYEEEE. CDR3 sequence: CASSLAGTGFYEQYF. As DNA, the CDR3 is TGTGCCAGCAGCTTGGCCGGGACAGGGTTTTACGAGCAGTACTTC. Looking up the rest from reference TRBV5-6 and TRBJ2-7 gives the full variable domain: DAGVTQSPTHLIKTRGQQVTLRCSPKSGHDTVSWYQQALGQGPQFIFQYYEEEERQRGNFPDRFSGHQFPNYSSELNVNALLLGDSALYLCASSLAGTGFYEQYFGPGTRLTVT.

The gene calls are TRBV5-4 and TRBJ2-3; D is possibly TRBD2 (5 bases). The CDR3 consists of 17 residues. The V gene lost 4 bases and the J gene lost 6 bases, with 24 bases spanning the gap. Germline V lookup: CDR1 SGHNT, CDR2 YYREEE (reference sequence). Here the CDR3 reads CASSREDGVLVSDTQYF. CDR3 coding DNA: TGTGCCAGCAGCCGCGAAGACGGGGTTCTAGTTAGTGATACGCAGTATTTT. The full variable domain, in which reference TRBV5-4 and TRBJ2-3 provide the parts outside the CDR3, is ETGVTQSPTHLIKTRGQQVTLRCSSQSGHNTVSWYQQALGQGPQFIFQYYREEENGRGNFPPRFSGLQFPNYSSELNVNALELDDSALYLCASSREDGVLVSDTQYFGPGTRLTVL.

The chain uses TRBV27 and TRBJ1-2; D is undetermined. The CDR3 has 13 amino acids. The germline gives CDR1 MNHEY, CDR2 SMNVEV (reference sequence). V lost 3 bases and J lost 8, with 13 bases in between. The CDR3 sequence is CASSLGRSAGYTF. CDR3 nucleotide sequence: TGTGCCAGCAGTTTGGGTCGGTCAGCGGGCTACACCTTC.

The chain links TRBV4-3 to TRBJ2-3; 7 bases are shared with TRBD1. CDR3 length equals 13 residues. Germline V gene sequence: CDR1 LGHNA, CDR2 YSLEER. Trimming took 5 bases from V and 4 from J; bases not matched to a gene: 3. CDR3 in DNA: TGCGCCAGCAGCGACGACAGGGCAGATACGCAGTATTTT. Its protein is CASSDDRADTQYF.

The chain recombines TRBV25-1 with TRBJ1-3; 7 bases map to TRBD1. Germline V gives CDR1 MGHDK, CDR2 SYGVNS. The CDR3 extends over 15 amino acids. V lost 5 bases, J lost 0 bases, and 4 bases stayed unmatched. The CDR3 here is CASSHGTDSGNTIYF. CDR3 sequence (DNA): TGTGCCAGCAGTCATGGGACAGACTCTGGAAACACCATATATTTT.

This chain uses TRBV7-9 with TRBJ2-1; no clear D gene. Germline V gene lookup returns CDR1 SEHNR and CDR2 FQNEAQ (reference sequence). The CDR3 totals 15 residues. The V and J ends lost 0 bases and 10 bases respectively, with 16 bases between them. DNA for the CDR3: TGTGCCAGCAGCTTAGCGATTCTGTCTTTGAACGAGCAGTTCTTC. Translated, it gives CASSLAILSLNEQFF.

V gene TRBV19 combines with J gene TRBJ1-5; 10 bases are a match to TRBD1. Germline V lookup: CDR1 LNHDA, CDR2 SQIVND (reference sequence). The V segment lost 7 bases and the J segment 11 bases; nucleotides outside the gene matches: 11. This CDR3 comprises 14 residues. CDR3 residues: CASKGDRGRESQHF. As DNA, the CDR3 is TGTGCCAGTAAAGGTGACAGGGGGCGGGAGTCCCAGCATTTT. Full variable domain (remainder filled in from reference TRBV19 and TRBJ1-5): DGGITQSPKYLFRKEGQNVTLSCEQNLNHDAMYWYRQDPGQGLRLIYYSQIVNDFQKGDIAEGYSVSREKKESFPLTVTSAQKNPTAFYLCASKGDRGRESQHFGDGTRLSIL.

The J gene is TRBJ1-1, the V gene TRBV5-4; the D gene is possibly TRBD1 (6 bases). Trimming stripped 4 bases from V and 3 bases from J, with 19 bases between. The CDR3 sequence is 16 residues long. Germline CDR1 reads SGHNT; CDR2 reads YYREEE (reference sequence). This chain's CDR3 is CASSASWGAWDTEAFF. In nucleotides, the CDR3 is TGTGCCAGCAGCGCCTCATGGGGGGCTTGGGACACTGAAGCTTTCTTT.

For this clone: A much larger clone lies one base from this, so it may be a read error. This sample also contains other DNA sequences that code for the same CDR3. The chain recombines TRBV6-5 with TRBJ2-7; the D gene is possibly TRBD2 (6 bases). CDR3 size: 15 residues. Germline V lookup: CDR1 MNHEY, CDR2 SVGAGI. The CDR3 coding sequence is TGTGCCAGCAGCCGACTAGAAAACCCATTCTACGAACAGTACTTC. Protein product: CASSRLENPFYEQYF.

CDR3 in DNA: TGTGCCAGTAGCGACAGCGACTACGAGCAGTACTTC. This translates into CASSDSDYEQYF. V and J are TRBV19 and TRBJ2-7; a weak D match, TRBD1 (5 bases). CDR1 is LNHDA, CDR2 SQIVND, per germline (reference sequence). The CDR3 is 12 amino acids. V was shortened by 6 bases and J by 3 bases, with 9 bases between the two germline ends.

The chain employs TRBV28 and TRBJ2-1, with 16 bases identical to TRBD2. The germline gives CDR1 MDHEN, CDR2 SYDVKM. The CDR3 consists of 15 residues. Trimming at V came to 6 bases and at J to 6 bases, leaving 2 bases not matched to a gene. Here the CDR3 reads CASRGLAGGPNEQFF. The CDR3 DNA sequence: TGTGCCAGCAGGGGACTAGCGGGAGGGCCCAATGAGCAGTTCTTC. The full variable domain, its missing parts supplied by reference TRBV28 and TRBJ2-1, is DVKVTQSSRYLVKRTGEKVFLECVQDMDHENMFWYRQDPGLGLRLIYFSYDVKMKEKGDIPEGYSVSREKKERFSLILESASTNQTSMYLCASRGLAGGPNEQFFGPGTRLTVL.

This sequence joins TRBV6-5 and TRBJ2-1; D ambiguous. Germline CDR1 and CDR2: MNHEY and SVGAGI. The CDR3 contains 11 residues. Between the trimmed V and J ends, which lost 4 bases and 8 bases, there was a span of 6 bases. In DNA form, the CDR3 reads TGTGCCAGCAGTTCCTTATATGAGCAGTTCTTC. Its protein product is CASSSLYEQFF.

This sequence joins TRBV15 and TRBJ1-4, with TRBD1 as a possible D gene (5 bases). The CDR3 contains 21 residues. V lost 0 bases, J lost 0 bases, and 23 bases lay in between. Germline V CDR1 and CDR2: LNHNV, YYDKDF (reference sequence). The CDR3 DNA reads TGTGCCACCAGCAGAGATACCGGGGACGGAATAGTTATTGCAACTAATGAAAAACTGTTTTTT. This encodes CATSRDTGDGIVIATNEKLFF.

CDR3 bases: TGTGCCAGCAGCAGAGCGGGAGTAGGCAACGAGCAGTACTTC. Encoded protein: CASSRAGVGNEQYF. The chain links TRBV9 to TRBJ2-7; 8 bases are shared with TRBD2. The length of the CDR3 is 14 residues. Looked up from germline, CDR1 is SGDLS and CDR2 is YYNGEE. The ends lost 4 bases at V and 5 bases at J; junction bases unmatched: 8.

The chain is built from TRBV15 and TRBJ2-7; D possibly corresponds to TRBD2 (6 bases). Looked up from germline, CDR1 is LNHNV and CDR2 is YYDKDF (reference sequence). The CDR3 consists of 16 residues. Trimming cost V 1 base and J 2 bases, with 15 bases left between them. This CDR3 reads CATSRGSGLRTYEQYF. Here the CDR3 DNA reads TGTGCCACCAGCAGAGGATCGGGACTGAGAACCTACGAGCAGTACTTC.

V usage is TRBV21-1 and J usage is TRBJ2-7. TRBV21-1 is a pseudogene. The CDR3 is made up of 17 amino acids. CDR3 region: CASSPNNNGTFSYEQYF. The DNA for the CDR3 is TGTGCCAGCAGCCCGAACAATAACGGGACCTTCTCCTACGAGCAGTACTTC.

J is TRBJ2-1 and V is TRBV29-1; tentatively, D is TRBD2 (5 bases). The germline V and J ends were trimmed by 4 bases and 6 bases, with 25 bases remaining between them. There are 17 residues in the CDR3. CDR1 and CDR2 (germline): SQVTM, ANQGSEA. The DNA for the CDR3 is TGCAGCGTTGTTCTCGGGGAATCGGACGCCGGGGTCAATGAGCAGTTCTTC. Its translation is CSVVLGESDAGVNEQFF.